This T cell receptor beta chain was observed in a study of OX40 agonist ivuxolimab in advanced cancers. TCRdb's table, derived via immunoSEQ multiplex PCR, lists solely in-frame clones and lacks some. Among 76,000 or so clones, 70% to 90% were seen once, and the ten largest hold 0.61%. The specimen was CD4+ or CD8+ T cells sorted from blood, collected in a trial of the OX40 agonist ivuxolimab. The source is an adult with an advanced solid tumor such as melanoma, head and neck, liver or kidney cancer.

The chain's CDR3 is CASSQDLGGHSEAFF. DNA of the CDR3: TGTGCCAGCAGCCAAGATCTAGGGGGGCACTCTGAAGCTTTCTTT. V and J are TRBV4-2 and TRBJ1-1; D perhaps matches TRBD1 (6 bases). This CDR3 comprises 15 residues. CDR1 and CDR2 from the germline V gene are LGHNA and YNFKEQ. V lost 0 bases to trimming and J lost 6 bases, with 14 bases between them.